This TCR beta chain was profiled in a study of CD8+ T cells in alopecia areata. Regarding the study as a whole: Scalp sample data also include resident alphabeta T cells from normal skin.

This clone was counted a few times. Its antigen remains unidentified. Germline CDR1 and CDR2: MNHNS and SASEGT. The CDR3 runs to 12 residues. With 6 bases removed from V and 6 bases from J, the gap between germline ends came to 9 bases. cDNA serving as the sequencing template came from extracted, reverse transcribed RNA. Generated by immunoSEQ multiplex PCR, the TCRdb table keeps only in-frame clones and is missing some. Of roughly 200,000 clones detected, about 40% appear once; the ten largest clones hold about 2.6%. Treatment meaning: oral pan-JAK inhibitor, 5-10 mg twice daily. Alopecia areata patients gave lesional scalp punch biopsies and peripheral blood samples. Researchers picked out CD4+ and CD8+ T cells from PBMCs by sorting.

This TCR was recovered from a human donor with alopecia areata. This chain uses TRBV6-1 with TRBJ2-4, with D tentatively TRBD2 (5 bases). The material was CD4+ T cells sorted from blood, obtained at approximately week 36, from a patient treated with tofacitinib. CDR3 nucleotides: TGTGCCAGCAGGACCGGAGGAAACATTCAGTACTTC. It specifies CASRTGGNIQYF.